This T cell receptor beta chain was documented in a study of beta chain features in type 1 diabetes. About the research overall: Sorted cells numbering around 100,000,000 were examined across all samples. Study-level results: Cells that show high TCR expression could be over-represented by cDNA sequencing.

On this clone itself: What it binds is unknown.

Trimming took off 6 bases at V and 5 bases at J, with 7 bases between the two ends. The CDR3 spans 11 residues. Germline V lookup: CDR1 SNHLY, CDR2 FYNNEI. Since all of the isolated RNA was reverse transcribed, expressed TCRB transcripts were what got sequenced. Repertoires were generated with immunoSEQ multiplex PCR, while TCRdb's copy carries only in-frame clones and drops some. The sample has almost 350,000 clones, roughly a fifth seen once. The sample taken for sequencing was naive CD4+ T cells from blood. This chain links TRBV2 with TRBJ1-1; a possible D gene is TRBD1 (6 bases). The origin of this receptor is a woman between 18 and 30 years old in good health. The CDR3 bases are TGTGCCAGCAGGGACAGAACTGAAGCTTTCTTT. Translated: CASRDRTEAFF.